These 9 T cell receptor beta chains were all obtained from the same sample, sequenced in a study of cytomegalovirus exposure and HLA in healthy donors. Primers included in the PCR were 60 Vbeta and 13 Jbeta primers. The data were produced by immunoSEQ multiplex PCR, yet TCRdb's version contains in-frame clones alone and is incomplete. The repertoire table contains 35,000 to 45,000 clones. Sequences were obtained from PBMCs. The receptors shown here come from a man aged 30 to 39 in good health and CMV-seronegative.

The CDR3 nucleotides read TGCGCCAGCAGCTTGGGAGGGGGCGAGCCCAAAAACATTCAGTACTTC. Protein sequence: CASSLGGGEPKNIQYF. The chain recombines TRBV5-1 with TRBJ2-4; TRBD1 agrees at 7 bases. CDR1 and CDR2 from the germline V gene are SGHRS and YFSETQ. Trimming cost V 0 bases and J 2 bases; bases outside gene matches: 5. This CDR3 is built from 16 residues.

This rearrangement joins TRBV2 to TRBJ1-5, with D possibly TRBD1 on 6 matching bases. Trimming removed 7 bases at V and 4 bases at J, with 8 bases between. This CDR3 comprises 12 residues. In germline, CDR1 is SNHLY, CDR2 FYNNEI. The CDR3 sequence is CASNQGNQPQHF. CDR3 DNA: TGTGCCAGCAATCAGGGGAATCAGCCCCAGCATTTT.

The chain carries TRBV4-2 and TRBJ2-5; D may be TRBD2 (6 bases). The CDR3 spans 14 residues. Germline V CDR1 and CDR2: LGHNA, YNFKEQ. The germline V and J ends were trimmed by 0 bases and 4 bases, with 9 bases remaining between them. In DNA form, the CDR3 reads TGTGCCAGCAGCCAAGATGTTAGCGGAGAGACCCAGTACTTC. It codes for CASSQDVSGETQYF.

The CDR3, as DNA: TGTGCCTGGAGTGTCAGGGACGAGCAGTACTTC. This gives the protein CAWSVRDEQYF. This chain connects TRBV30 to TRBJ2-7, with D possibly matching TRBD1 (5 bases). The germline CDR1 and CDR2 sequences are GTSNPN and SVGIG (reference sequence). The CDR3 extends over 11 amino acids. V was trimmed by 0 bases and J by 5 bases, leaving 5 bases between them. The full variable domain, in which reference TRBV30 and TRBJ2-7 provide the parts outside the CDR3, is SQTIHQWPATLVQPVGSPLSLECTVEGTSNPNLYWYRQAAGRGLQLLFYSVGIGQISSEVPQNLSASRPQDRQFILSSKKLLLSDSGFYLCAWSVRDEQYFGPGTRLTVT.

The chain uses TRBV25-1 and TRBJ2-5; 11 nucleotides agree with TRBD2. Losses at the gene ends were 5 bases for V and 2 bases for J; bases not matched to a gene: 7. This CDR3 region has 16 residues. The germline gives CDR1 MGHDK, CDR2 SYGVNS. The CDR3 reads CASSTPGLAEQETQYF. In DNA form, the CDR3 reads TGTGCCAGCAGTACCCCGGGACTAGCGGAGCAAGAGACCCAGTACTTC.

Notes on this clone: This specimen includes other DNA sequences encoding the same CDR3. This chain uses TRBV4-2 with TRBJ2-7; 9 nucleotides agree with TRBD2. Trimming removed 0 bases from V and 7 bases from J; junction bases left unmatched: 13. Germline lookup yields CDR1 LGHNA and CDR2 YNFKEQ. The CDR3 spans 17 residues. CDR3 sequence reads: CASSQEGTRAGGYEQYF. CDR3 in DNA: TGTGCCAGCAGCCAAGAAGGTACTCGGGCGGGAGGGTATGAGCAGTACTTC.

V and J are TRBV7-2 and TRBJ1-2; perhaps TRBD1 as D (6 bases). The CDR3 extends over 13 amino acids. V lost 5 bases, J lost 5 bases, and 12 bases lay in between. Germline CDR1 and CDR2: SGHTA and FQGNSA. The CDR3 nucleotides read TGTGCCAGCAGCCCCGGGACATTTTATGGCTACACCTTC. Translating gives CASSPGTFYGYTF.

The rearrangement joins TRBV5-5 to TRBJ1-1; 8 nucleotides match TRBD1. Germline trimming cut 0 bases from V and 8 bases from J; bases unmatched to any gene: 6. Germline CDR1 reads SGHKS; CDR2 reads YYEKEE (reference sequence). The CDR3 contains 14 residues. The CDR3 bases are TGTGCCAGCAGCTTGGGGGCCCGGGACAGGGAAGCTTTCTTT. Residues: CASSLGARDREAFF.

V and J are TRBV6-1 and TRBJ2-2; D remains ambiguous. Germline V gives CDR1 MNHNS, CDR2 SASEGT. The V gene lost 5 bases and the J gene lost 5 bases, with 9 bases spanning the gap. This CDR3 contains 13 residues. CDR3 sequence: CASSSTETGELFF. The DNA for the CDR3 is TGTGCCAGCAGTTCGACTGAGACCGGGGAGCTGTTTTTT.